These 10 T cell receptor beta chains came from one sample sequenced in a study of T cell responses to AZD1222 COVID-19 vaccine. Sequencing was performed with immunoSEQ multiplex PCR; in TCRdb, only in-frame clones are kept and a portion is missing. The profile shows tens of thousands of clones, 70% to 90% of them singletons. This sample comprised peripheral blood, obtained on day 0 of AZD1222 vaccination. Source of these receptors: an adult in good health.

The chain recombines TRBV21-1 with TRBJ2-7; TRBD2, the table's D call, was not compared with the DNA. TRBV21-1 has pseudogene status. The CDR3 is 19 residues long. The DNA of the CDR3 is TGTGCCAGCAGCAAAGTGCGGGGCAGGACTAGCGGGAACGCCTACGAGCAGTACTTC. Protein product: CASSKVRGRTSGNAYEQYF.

This rearrangement joins TRBV18 to TRBJ2-1; D is possibly TRBD2 (6 bases). Deletions cut 6 bases from V and 3 bases from J, with 12 bases between. Looked up from germline, CDR1 is KGHSH and CDR2 is LQKENI. CDR3 length: 14 amino acids. The CDR3, as DNA: TGTGCCAGCTCTCCGGGACTCTACTACAATGAGCAGTTCTTC. Translated, it gives CASSPGLYYNEQFF.

This clone has just a few counts. The chain is built from TRBV11-3 and TRBJ1-3; no clear D. This CDR3 is 13 amino acids long. CDR1 is SGHNT, CDR2 YENEEA, per germline. V was trimmed by 1 base and J by 4 bases, leaving 5 bases between them. The CDR3 reads CASSLVSGNTIYF. CDR3 in DNA: TGTGCCAGCAGCTTAGTCTCCGGAAACACCATATATTTT.

V gene TRBV21-1 combines with J gene TRBJ2-7. TRBV21-1 is designated a pseudogene. The CDR3 sequence is 10 residues long. CDR3 nucleotides: TGTGCCAGCAGCAGCTACGAGCAGTACTTC. Translating gives CASSSYEQYF.

J is TRBJ1-4 and V is TRBV18; TRBD1 aligns across 7 bases. The V gene end was trimmed by 3 bases and the J gene end by 4 bases; junction bases not matched to a gene: 5. The germline gives CDR1 KGHSH, CDR2 LQKENI. The CDR3 totals 15 residues. The CDR3 DNA is TGTGCCAGCTCACCGCCGGGACAGCTTAATGAAAAACTGTTTTTT. This encodes CASSPPGQLNEKLFF. Drawing the rest from reference TRBV18 and TRBJ1-4, the complete variable domain is NAGVMQNPRHLVRRRGQEARLRCSPMKGHSHVYWYRQLPEEGLKFMVYLQKENIIDESGMPKERFSAEFPKEGPSILRIQQVVRGDSAAYFCASSPPGQLNEKLFFGSGTQLSVL.

This sequence joins TRBV11-3 and TRBJ2-3, with 15 bases lining up with TRBD2. The CDR3 runs 18 residues. Germline loops: CDR1 SGHNT, CDR2 YENEEA. V lost 5 bases and J lost 3; bases outside the gene matches: 9. CDR3 DNA sequence: TGTGCCAGCAGCCTAGGACTAGCGGGAGGGCCGGGGACAGATACGCAGTATTTT. It is translated as CASSLGLAGGPGTDTQYF.

The V gene is TRBV19, the J gene TRBJ2-1; weak D call: TRBD2 (6 bases). The CDR3 has 13 residues. Trimming left V 9 bases short and J 8 bases short, with 17 bases between. CDR1 LNHDA and CDR2 SQIVND come from the germline V gene (reference sequence). The CDR3 loop is CASGTSRGDEQFF. In DNA, the CDR3 is TGTGCCAGCGGGACTTCACGTGGCGATGAGCAGTTCTTC.

This clone came up once. The chain employs TRBV19 and TRBJ2-7; D is possibly TRBD1 (5 bases). The CDR3 extends over 15 amino acids. Germline CDR1 reads LNHDA; CDR2 reads SQIVND (reference sequence). V shed 3 bases and J shed 4 bases, with 16 bases lying between them. The CDR3, as DNA: TGTGCCAGTAGTATGTCGTCTAGTGGGGCGTACGAGCAGTACTTC. Encoded protein: CASSMSSSGAYEQYF.

The chain recombines TRBV28 with TRBJ1-5, with D unclear. The germline V gene has CDR1 MDHEN and CDR2 SYDVKM. The CDR3 spans 16 residues. V was cut by 2 bases and J by 0 bases, with 11 bases left in between. The CDR3 nucleotides read TGTGCCAGCAGTTTAGGGCCAGGAGTTAGCAATCAGCCCCAGCATTTT. It encodes CASSLGPGVSNQPQHF.

The chain uses TRBV4-1 and TRBJ2-1; a possible D gene is TRBD2 (5 bases). Trimming took off 0 bases at V and 15 bases at J, with 15 bases between the two ends. This CDR3 comprises 13 residues. Germline lookup yields CDR1 MGHRA and CDR2 YSYEKL. This CDR3 reads CASSQDRSGSRFF. In nucleotides, the CDR3 is TGCGCCAGCAGCCAAGATCGGAGCGGATCGCGGTTCTTC.